The clone carrying this T cell receptor (beta chain) occurred many times. Its antigen is unknown. Germline CDR1 is DFQATT and CDR2 is SNEGSKA (reference sequence). The length of the CDR3 is 15 residues. The ends lost 0 bases at V and 4 bases at J; junction bases unmatched: 6. The sample belongs to a study of early T cells in non-severe SARS-CoV-2 infection. Turning to the study itself: Unsorted whole-blood RNA was sequenced in bulk, leaving chains unpaired.

General study results and limits: Anti-spike CD8 responses were favored by VDJdb matching, which missed private and CD4 specificities.

TCRdb analysed the 5' RACE reads with MiXCR anew, one entry per CDR3 protein. The sample has about 22,000 distinct CDR3 sequences, about 3.7% seen once. The TCR sequence derives from an adult who was a healthcare worker with PCR-confirmed SARS-CoV-2 infection or an uninfected control (not recorded which). The sequencing sample was made of whole blood. The chain links TRBV20-1 to TRBJ1-2, with 9 bases lining up with TRBD1. The CDR3 is CSARDLDRGGYGYTF. The CDR3 region has the DNA TGCAGTGCTAGAGATTTAGACAGGGGGGGCTATGGCTACACCTTC.